This TCR beta chain appears in the sequencing data of a study of blood T cell repertoires in COVID-19. Study as a whole: Acute and convalescent COVID-19 specimens originated in the United States, Italy and Spain. From T cells, B-cell-depleted T cells, or PBMCs came the material, which was cDNA or gDNA.

There are 13 residues in the CDR3. The V gene's germline CDR1 is MNHEY and CDR2 SVGAGI. J lost 9 bases, V lost 8 bases, and 12 bases had no gene match. This clone was seen more than once but under ten times. As processed by the authors: Nucleated cell number was recorded as an estimate derived from reference gene primer amplification. The table came from immunoSEQ multiplex PCR; TCRdb's copy has only in-frame clones and leaves some out. That table is the source of V, J and clone size, and D and trimming were worked out from the DNA. The sample holds fewer than 75,000 clones, around 77% seen once. The specimen sequenced was peripheral blood. V usage is TRBV6-5 and J usage is TRBJ2-7; 8 bases line up with TRBD1. This clonotype originated in a man in his fifties or sixties with acute or convalescent COVID-19. CDR3 residues: CASRGTGGKGQYF. The CDR3 DNA sequence: TGTGCCAGCCGGGGGACAGGAGGGAAGGGGCAGTACTTC.